This TCR beta chain was recovered during a study of blood T cell repertoires in COVID-19. Study-wide background: Spain, Italy and the United States supplied samples that represented acute and convalescent COVID-19. Nucleic acid was either cDNA or gDNA, and it came from T cells, B-cell-depleted T cells, or PBMCs.

Germline assignment: CDR1 SEHNR and CDR2 FQNEAQ (reference sequence). The CDR3 has 11 amino acids. V lost 5 bases to trimming and J lost 4 bases, with 5 bases between them. Under the authors' procedure: Reference gene primer amplification yielded estimated nucleated cell counts. This table comes from immunoSEQ multiplex PCR, and its TCRdb copy is limited to in-frame clones, with some not included. For V, J and clone size, that table is used; D and trimming come from the DNA. The table records 110,000 to 150,000 clones, 65% to 85% of them present only once. By share, this clone ranks as medium-sized. The sample comprised peripheral blood. The chain is built from TRBV7-9 and TRBJ2-5; D is ambiguous. The TCR originated in a middle-aged man with active or convalescent COVID-19. CDR3 residues: CASSPGETQYF. In DNA form, the CDR3 reads TGTGCCAGCAGCCCCGGAGAGACCCAGTACTTC.